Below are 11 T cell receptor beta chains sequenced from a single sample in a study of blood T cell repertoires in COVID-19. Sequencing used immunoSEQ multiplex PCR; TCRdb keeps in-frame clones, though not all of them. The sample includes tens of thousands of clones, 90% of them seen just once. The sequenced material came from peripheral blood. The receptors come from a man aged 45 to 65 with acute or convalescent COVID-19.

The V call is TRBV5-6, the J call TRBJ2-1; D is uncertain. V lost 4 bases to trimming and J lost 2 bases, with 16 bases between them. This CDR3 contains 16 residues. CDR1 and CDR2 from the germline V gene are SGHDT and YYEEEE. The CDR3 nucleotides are TGTGCCAGCAGCCCCGGAAGCCTAGTCACCTACAATGAGCAGTTCTTC. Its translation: CASSPGSLVTYNEQFF.

For the CDR3, the DNA is TGTGCCAGCATCCCCCCAGGGGGTAGCAATCAGCCCCAGCATTTT. Its protein product is CASIPPGGSNQPQHF. The genes are TRBV6-5 and TRBJ1-5; TRBD1 aligns across 7 bases. The CDR3 length is 15 residues. Trimming at V came to 7 bases and at J to 0 bases, leaving 6 bases not matched to a gene. The germline V gene has CDR1 MNHEY and CDR2 SVGAGI.

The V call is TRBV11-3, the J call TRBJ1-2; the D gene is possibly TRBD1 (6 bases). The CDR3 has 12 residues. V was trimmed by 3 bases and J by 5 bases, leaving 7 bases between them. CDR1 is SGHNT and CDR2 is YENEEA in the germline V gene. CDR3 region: CASSFGTYGYTF. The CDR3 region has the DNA TGTGCCAGCAGCTTCGGGACATATGGCTACACCTTC.

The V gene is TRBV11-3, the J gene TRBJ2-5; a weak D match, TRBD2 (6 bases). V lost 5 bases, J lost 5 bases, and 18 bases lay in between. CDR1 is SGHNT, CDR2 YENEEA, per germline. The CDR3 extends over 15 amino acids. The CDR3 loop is CASSNGTFVGETQYF. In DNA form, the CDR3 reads TGTGCCAGCAGCAACGGGACTTTCGTCGGGGAGACCCAGTACTTC.

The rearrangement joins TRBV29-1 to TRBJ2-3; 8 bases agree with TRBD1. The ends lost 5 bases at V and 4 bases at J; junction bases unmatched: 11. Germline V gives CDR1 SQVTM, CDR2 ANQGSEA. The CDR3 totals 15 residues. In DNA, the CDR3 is TGCAGCGTTCCCCGGACAGGGCTGCTCGCAGATACGCAGTATTTT. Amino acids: CSVPRTGLLADTQYF.

The CDR3 DNA sequence: TGTGCCAGCAGCTCCGGACTAGCGGGTTACAATGAGCAGTTCTTC. Translation: CASSSGLAGYNEQFF. The chain recombines TRBV7-2 with TRBJ2-1; 11 nucleotides match TRBD2. With V trimmed by 4 bases and J by 4 bases, 3 bases remained unmatched. The germline V gene encodes CDR1 SGHTA and CDR2 FQGNSA. The CDR3 has 15 amino acids.

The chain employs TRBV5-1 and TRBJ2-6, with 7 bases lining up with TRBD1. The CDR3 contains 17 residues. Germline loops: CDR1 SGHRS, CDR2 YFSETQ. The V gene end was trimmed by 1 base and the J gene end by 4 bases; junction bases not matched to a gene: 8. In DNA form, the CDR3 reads TGCGCCAGCAGCTTGCTAAACCAGGGGGTCGGGGCCAACGTCCTGACTTTC. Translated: CASSLLNQGVGANVLTF.

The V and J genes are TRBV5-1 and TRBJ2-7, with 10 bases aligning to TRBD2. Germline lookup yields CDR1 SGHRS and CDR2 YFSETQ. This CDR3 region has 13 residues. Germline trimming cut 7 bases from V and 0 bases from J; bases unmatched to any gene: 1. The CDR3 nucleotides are TGCGCCAGCTCTAGCGGGAGCTCCTACGAGCAGTACTTC. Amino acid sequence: CASSSGSSYEQYF.

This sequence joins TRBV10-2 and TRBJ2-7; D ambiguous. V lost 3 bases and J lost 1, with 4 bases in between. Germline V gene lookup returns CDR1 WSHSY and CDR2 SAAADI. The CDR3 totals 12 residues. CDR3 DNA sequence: TGCGCCAGCAGTGAAACTTCCTACGAGCAGTACTTC. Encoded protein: CASSETSYEQYF.

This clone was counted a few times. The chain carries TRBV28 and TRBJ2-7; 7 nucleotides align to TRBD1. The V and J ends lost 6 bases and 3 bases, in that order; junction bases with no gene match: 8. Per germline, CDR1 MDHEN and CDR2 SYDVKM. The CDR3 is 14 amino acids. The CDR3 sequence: CASSPTGMGYEQYF. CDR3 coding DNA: TGTGCCAGCAGCCCGACAGGGATGGGCTACGAGCAGTACTTC.

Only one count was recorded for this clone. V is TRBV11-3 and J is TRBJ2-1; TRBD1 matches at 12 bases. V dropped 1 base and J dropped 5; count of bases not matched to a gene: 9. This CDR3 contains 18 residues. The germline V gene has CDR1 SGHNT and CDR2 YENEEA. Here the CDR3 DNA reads TGTGCCAGCAGCTTAGGCGGGTGGGGACAGGGGGCGAACAATGAGCAGTTCTTC. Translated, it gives CASSLGGWGQGANNEQFF.